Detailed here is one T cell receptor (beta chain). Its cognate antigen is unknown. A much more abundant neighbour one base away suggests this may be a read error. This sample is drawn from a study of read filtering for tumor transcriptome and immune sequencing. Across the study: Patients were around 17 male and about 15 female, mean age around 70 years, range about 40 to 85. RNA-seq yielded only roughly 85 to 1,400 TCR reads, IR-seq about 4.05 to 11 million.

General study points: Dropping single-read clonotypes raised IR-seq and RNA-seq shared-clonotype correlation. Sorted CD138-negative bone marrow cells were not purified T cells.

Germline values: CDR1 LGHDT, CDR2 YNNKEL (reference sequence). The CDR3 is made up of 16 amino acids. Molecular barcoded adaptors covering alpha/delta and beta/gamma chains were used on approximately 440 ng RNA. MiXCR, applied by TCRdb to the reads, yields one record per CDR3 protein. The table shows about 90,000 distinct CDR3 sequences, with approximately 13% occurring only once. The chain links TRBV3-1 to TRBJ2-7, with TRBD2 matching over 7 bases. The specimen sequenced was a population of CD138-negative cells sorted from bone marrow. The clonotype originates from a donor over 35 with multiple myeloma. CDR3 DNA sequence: TGTGCCAGCAGCTCCCTATTCGGGAGGACCGCCTACGGGCAGTACTTC. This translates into CASSSLFGRTAYGQYF.